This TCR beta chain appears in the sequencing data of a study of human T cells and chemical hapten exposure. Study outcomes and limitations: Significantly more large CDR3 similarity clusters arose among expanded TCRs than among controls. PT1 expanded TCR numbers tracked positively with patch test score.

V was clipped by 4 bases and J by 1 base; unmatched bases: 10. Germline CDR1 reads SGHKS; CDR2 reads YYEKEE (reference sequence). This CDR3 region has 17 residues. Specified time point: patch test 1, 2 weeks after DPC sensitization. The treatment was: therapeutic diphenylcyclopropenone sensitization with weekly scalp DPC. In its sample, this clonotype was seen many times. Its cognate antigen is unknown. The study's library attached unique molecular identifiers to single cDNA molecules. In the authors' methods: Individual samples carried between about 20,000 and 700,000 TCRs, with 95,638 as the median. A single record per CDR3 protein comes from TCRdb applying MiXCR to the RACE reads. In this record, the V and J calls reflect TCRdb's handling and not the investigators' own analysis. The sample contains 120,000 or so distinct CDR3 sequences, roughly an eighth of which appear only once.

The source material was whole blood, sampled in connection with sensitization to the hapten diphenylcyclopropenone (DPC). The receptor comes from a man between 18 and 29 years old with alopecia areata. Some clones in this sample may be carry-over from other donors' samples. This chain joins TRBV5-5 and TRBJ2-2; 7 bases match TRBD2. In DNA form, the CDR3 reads TGTGCCAGCAGCCTTAATCTGCGGGGGAGGAACACCGGGGAGCTGTTTTTT. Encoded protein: CASSLNLRGRNTGELFF.